The clone carrying this TCR beta chain was recorded only once. The source of the sample is a study of blood T cell repertoires in COVID-19. Recruits, aged roughly 18 to 100 years, lived in 24 US areas. Donors of Cohort 3 who recovered were those that had two negative PCRs, clearance, or symptom resolution. The authors' processing: Cell counts per sample came from amplifying reference gene primers. Generated by immunoSEQ multiplex PCR, the TCRdb table keeps only in-frame clones and is missing some. V and J calls and clone size are those listed in that table; D and trimming were worked out from the DNA. The data contain about 310,000 clones, about nine tenths of them seen just once; the ten biggest clones take up around 9.5%. This CDR3 has 15 residues. The V gene's germline CDR1 is MNHEY and CDR2 SVGAGI. Trimming left V 2 bases short and J 3 bases short, with 13 bases between.

Source material: PBMCs or T cells enriched from blood (not recorded which). The J gene is TRBJ1-1, the V gene TRBV6-5, with D unclear. The receptor was derived from a woman aged 40 to 50 who had recovered from COVID-19. CDR3 in DNA: TGTGCCAGCAGTTACGGCAGGTTGTCGGACACTGAAGCTTTCTTT. Protein sequence: CASSYGRLSDTEAFF.